This T cell receptor (beta chain) is drawn from a study of radiation and T cells in renal cell carcinoma. Per the germline V gene, CDR1 is SGDLS and CDR2 is YYNGEE. The length of the CDR3 is 14 residues. V lost 0 bases, J lost 3 bases, and 6 bases lay in between. Stated time point: baseline pretreatment blood. Treatment given: 15 Gy SBRT to primary tumor, nephrectomy 4 weeks later. After SBRT, blood was collected at 2 and 4 weeks, plus baseline. The patient's renal cell carcinoma had clear cell pathology. As concerns this clone: Its specificity is not known.

Sequencing used immunoSEQ multiplex PCR; TCRdb keeps in-frame clones, though not all of them. Of 100,000 to 150,000 clones in the sample, roughly 80% were seen once. Study-wide findings and caveats: Baseline intratumoral clonotype presence is unknown without pretreatment biopsies.

The chain couples TRBV9 to TRBJ1-4; D is uncertain. The sequence came from a woman aged 55-69 years with renal cell carcinoma. The sequences come from blood, collected from a patient whose treatment included radiotherapy and nephrectomy. CDR3 coding DNA: TGTGCCAGCAGCGTAGGACACTCTAATGAAAAACTGTTTTTT. Its translation: CASSVGHSNEKLFF. The full variable domain, its missing parts supplied by reference TRBV9 and TRBJ1-4, is DSGVTQTPKHLITATGQRVTLRCSPRSGDLSVYWYQQSLDQGLQFLIQYYNGEERAKGNILERFSAQQFPDLHSELNLSSLELGDSALYFCASSVGHSNEKLFFGSGTQLSVL.